This TCR beta chain came from a study of T-cell reconstitution after alpha-beta-depleted transplantation in children. Trimming took 5 bases from V and 4 from J, leaving 10 bases between them. The CDR3 is made up of 13 amino acids. From germline, CDR1 is SEHNR and CDR2 FQNEAQ (reference sequence). This clonotype was counted a few times. Unique molecular identifiers tagged the TCRbeta library. TCRdb ran MiXCR on the PCR reads and lists one entry per CDR3 protein. The table includes 500,000 to 600,000 distinct CDR3 sequences, around a third detected once. This TCR derives from a human donor who donated a stem cell graft to a child with aplastic anemia. V usage is TRBV7-9 and J usage is TRBJ2-3, with no clear D. The specimen comprised PBMCs from the stem cell graft donor, sampled from the stem cell graft. The CDR3 loop is CASSLPLADTQYF. CDR3 DNA: TGTGCCAGCAGCCTTCCGTTGGCAGATACGCAGTATTTT. Together with reference TRBV7-9 and TRBJ2-3, the CDR3 gives the full variable domain: DTGVSQNPRHKITKRGQNVTFRCDPISEHNRLYWYRQTLGQGPEFLTYFQNEAQLEKSRLLSDRFSAERPKGSFSTLEIQRTEQGDSAMYLCASSLPLADTQYFGPGTRLTVL.